This T cell receptor (beta chain) stems from a study of cytomegalovirus exposure and HLA in healthy donors. Study-level findings and limits: Later analysis associated a missense DCLRE1C variant with TCR beta V- and J-gene trimming.

About this clone: Its antigen is unknown.

60 Vbeta and 13 Jbeta primers were used in PCR. TCRdb keeps only in-frame clones here, not all; method: immunoSEQ multiplex PCR. This repertoire shows some 40,000 clones, roughly 80% found once; its top ten account for approximately 3%. The CDR3 runs to 16 residues. V gene TRBV21-1 combines with J gene TRBJ2-4; the table's D call of TRBD2 was not tested on the DNA. TRBV21-1 is shown as a pseudogene. Sequencing was performed on PBMCs. This receptor was obtained from a man in his fifties or sixties in good health and CMV-seronegative. CDR3 nucleotides: TGTGCCAGCAGCTCCCGGGGGGGACAAAGGCCGAACATTCAGTACTTC. Its protein product is CASSSRGGQRPNIQYF.